The 23 T cell receptor beta chains given below trace back to one sample, sequenced in a study of regulatory T cells in long-lasting Graves disease. Noted time point: persistent/refractory GD, antithyroid drugs over 5 years with positive TRAb. RNA isolated from PBMCs was used to make the TCR library. Researchers made TCR beta libraries by using iRepertoire HTBI primers and running Arm-PCR on CDR3 regions. MiXCR, applied by TCRdb to the multiplex PCR reads, yields one record per CDR3 protein. Here the sample spans 300,000 to 500,000 distinct CDR3 sequences, roughly 20% being singletons. This specimen consisted of peripheral blood mononuclear cells (PBMCs), obtained when the disease was refractory, from a patient treated with antithyroid drugs. Every receptor here comes from a female donor with Graves disease.

This clonotype showed up many times. CDR3 protein: CASSLRGEQYF. The CDR3 nucleotides are TGTGCCAGCAGTTTACGGGGCGAGCAGTACTTC. The genes are TRBV12-3 or TRBV12-4 and TRBJ2-7; tentative D call: TRBD2 (5 bases). Trimming shortened V by 2 bases and J by 6 bases, and 5 bases separated the two germline ends. CDR3 length equals 11 residues.

This chain links TRBV15 with TRBJ2-5, with TRBD2 matching 11 bases. Germline-derived CDR1 and CDR2 are LNHNV and YYDKDF (reference sequence). V shed 0 bases, J shed 4 bases, and the junction held 7 bases outside the gene matches. The CDR3 extends over 17 amino acids. The CDR3 DNA is TGTGCCACCAGCAGAGATCATTCGCTAGCGGGAGGAGAGACCCAGTACTTC. Residues: CATSRDHSLAGGETQYF.

The genes are TRBV6-1 and TRBJ2-2; 10 nucleotides align to TRBD2. V shed 8 bases, J shed 1 base, and the junction held 4 bases outside the gene matches. Germline CDR1 reads MNHNS; CDR2 reads SASEGT. The CDR3 is made up of 15 amino acids. CDR3 nucleotides: TGTGCCAGCCCTAGCGGGAGAAAGAACACCGGGGAGCTGTTTTTT. The encoded protein is CASPSGRKNTGELFF.

This clonotype was detected ten times or more. The chain has TRBV6-1 and TRBJ2-7; D unclear. The CDR3 length is 13 residues. V was clipped by 6 bases and J by 3 bases, with 12 bases between them. Per germline, CDR1 MNHNS and CDR2 SASEGT. In DNA form, the CDR3 reads TGTGCCAGCAGGCGGAGCGAACACTACGAGCAGTACTTC. This translates into CASRRSEHYEQYF.

This clonotype came up a few times. This chain joins TRBV2 and TRBJ2-3; the D is unclear. The CDR3 totals 13 residues. The V gene's germline CDR1 is SNHLY and CDR2 FYNNEI. V lost 1 base, J lost 8 bases, and 10 bases lay in between. CDR3 in DNA: TGTGCCAGCAGTGAAGACCTTTCGGGTACGCAGTATTTT. Protein: CASSEDLSGTQYF.

This clonotype was detected ten times or more. The gene calls are TRBV6-2 or TRBV6-3 and TRBJ2-7; possible D gene TRBD1, 6 bases. The ends were cut back, 6 bases at V and 3 bases at J, with 15 bases in the middle. The length of the CDR3 is 14 residues. Looked up from germline, CDR1 is MNHEY and CDR2 is SVGEGT. The CDR3 loop reads CASSLLTGNYEQYF. In DNA, the CDR3 is TGTGCCAGCAGCCTTCTAACAGGGAACTACGAGCAGTACTTC.

CDR3 nucleotides: TGTGCCAGCAGCTTAGCAGGGGCTGGGCTAGCGGGAGGTTCCTTTTCCCACGAGCAGTACTTC. This translates into CASSLAGAGLAGGSFSHEQYF. The chain is built from TRBV11-2 and TRBJ2-7, with 11 nucleotides matching TRBD2. The CDR3 covers 21 residues. After removal of 1 base from V and 5 bases from J, the junction contained 22 bases not matched to a gene. The germline V gene has CDR1 SGHAT and CDR2 FQNNGV.

The chain uses TRBV6-1 and TRBJ2-2; 10 positions match TRBD2. This CDR3 is built from 19 residues. The V gene end was trimmed by 6 bases and the J gene end by 2 bases; junction bases not matched to a gene: 15. The germline V gene encodes CDR1 MNHNS and CDR2 SASEGT. This chain's CDR3 is CASRLVGVAGGRNTGELFF. Written as DNA, the CDR3 is TGTGCCAGCAGGCTTGTCGGGGTAGCGGGAGGTCGAAACACCGGGGAGCTGTTTTTT.

This clonotype was seen repeatedly, ten times or more. This chain connects TRBV7-2 to TRBJ2-6; TRBD1 is a possible D gene (5 bases). Per germline, CDR1 SGHTA and CDR2 FQGNSA. This CDR3 has 17 residues. V shed 2 bases and J shed 4 bases, with 15 bases lying between them. The CDR3 coding sequence is TGTGCCAGCAGCTTAAGGGTGGGGCGCAGGGGGGCCAACGTCCTGACTTTC. Encoded protein: CASSLRVGRRGANVLTF.

In its sample, this clonotype was seen a few times. In DNA, the CDR3 is TGTGCCAGCACGTACAGGGAAGCTGAAGCTTTCTTT. Translated, it gives CASTYREAEAFF. The chain carries TRBV12-3 or TRBV12-4 and TRBJ1-1, with TRBD1 as a possible D gene (6 bases). V was cut by 7 bases and J by 6 bases, with 12 bases left in between. The CDR3 extends over 12 amino acids.

This clonotype was counted between two and nine times. This chain links TRBV7-2 with TRBJ2-7; 8 positions agree with TRBD1. J lost 3 bases, V lost 2 bases, and 12 bases had no gene match. The CDR3 is 17 amino acids. Germline V gene sequence: CDR1 SGHTA, CDR2 FQGNSA. The CDR3 DNA reads TGTGCCAGCAGCTTAAAATTTTCGGGGACAGGCCACTACGAGCAGTACTTC. Translated: CASSLKFSGTGHYEQYF.

This clonotype has ten or more counts. This chain links TRBV7-9 with TRBJ2-5; TRBD1 is a possible D gene (5 bases). Trimming cost V 5 bases and J 2 bases, with 12 bases left between them. This CDR3 is built from 14 residues. The germline V gene encodes CDR1 SEHNR and CDR2 FQNEAQ (reference sequence). As DNA, the CDR3 is TGTGCCAGCAGCCTATTGACAGATCAAGAGACCCAGTACTTC. Protein product: CASSLLTDQETQYF.

V is TRBV3-1 and J is TRBJ2-6; no definite D call. This CDR3 region has 19 residues. Germline-derived CDR1 and CDR2 are LGHDT and YNNKEL (reference sequence). Between the trimmed V and J ends, which lost 2 bases and 0 bases, there was a span of 17 bases. The CDR3 DNA reads as TGTGCCAGCAGCCAAACTCCCATCTGGACGAGCTCTGGGGCCAACGTCCTGACTTTC. Encoded protein: CASSQTPIWTSSGANVLTF.

This clonotype was observed at least ten times. The genes are TRBV12-3 or TRBV12-4 and TRBJ2-7; a possible D gene is TRBD1 (6 bases). The CDR3 extends over 15 amino acids. V was clipped by 6 bases and J by 2 bases, with 17 bases between them. The CDR3 DNA sequence: TGTGCCAGCAGGGCTACCGGGAAGGGGGCCTACGAGCAGTACTTC. It is translated as CASRATGKGAYEQYF.

This clonotype occurred a few times. The CDR3 reads CAISAKGASGNTIYF. The CDR3 region has the DNA TGTGCCATCAGTGCTAAGGGGGCAAGCGGAAACACCATATATTTT. The genes are TRBV10-3 and TRBJ1-3; 7 bases are a match to TRBD1. Trimming cost V 4 bases and J 4 bases; bases outside gene matches: 7. The CDR3 totals 15 residues. Germline V gene data show CDR1 as ENHRY and CDR2 as SYGVKD.

The V and J genes are TRBV12-3 or TRBV12-4 and TRBJ2-2; D assignment may be TRBD1 or TRBD2 (5 bases each). The CDR3 length is 15 residues. V was cut by 5 bases and J by 2 bases, with 12 bases left in between. Here the CDR3 reads CASSIRGLNTGELFF. DNA for the CDR3: TGTGCCAGCAGTATCCGGGGCTTAAACACCGGGGAGCTGTTTTTT.

This sequence joins TRBV10-3 and TRBJ1-4; TRBD1 matches at 9 bases. The V gene end was trimmed by 9 bases and the J gene end by 7 bases; junction bases not matched to a gene: 12. This CDR3 comprises 15 residues. Germline CDR1 is ENHRY and CDR2 is SYGVKD. The CDR3 nucleotides are TGTGCCATTTCCCTCGGAGGGACAGGGCCTGAAAAACTGTTTTTT. Amino acids: CAISLGGTGPEKLFF.

This sequence joins TRBV7-2 and TRBJ1-2, with a tentative D call TRBD1 (6 bases). The CDR3 covers 15 residues. Trimming cost V 2 bases and J 4 bases, with 14 bases left between them. CDR1 and CDR2 from the germline V gene are SGHTA and FQGNSA. The CDR3 bases are TGTGCCAGCAGCTTATCACACAGGGCGGGCTATGGCTACACCTTC. Protein sequence: CASSLSHRAGYGYTF. The full variable domain, its missing parts supplied by reference TRBV7-2 and TRBJ1-2, is GAGVSQSPSNKVTEKGKDVELRCDPISGHTALYWYRQSLGQGLEFLIYFQGNSAPDKSGLPSDRFSAERTGGSVSTLTIQRTQQEDSAVYLCASSLSHRAGYGYTFGSGTRLTVV.

This rearrangement joins TRBV14 to TRBJ2-7; TRBD2 agrees at 13 bases. Germline V gene lookup returns CDR1 SGHDN and CDR2 FVKESK. V was pared by 5 bases and J by 4 bases, with 5 bases of the junction left unmatched. The CDR3 consists of 15 residues. CDR3 protein: CASSYGTSGKYEQYF. The CDR3 bases are TGTGCCAGCAGCTACGGGACTAGCGGGAAATACGAGCAGTACTTC.

This clonotype was picked up many times. V gene TRBV6-1 combines with J gene TRBJ1-6; 9 positions agree with TRBD1. The CDR3 has 13 residues. The V segment lost 6 bases and the J segment 10 bases; nucleotides outside the gene matches: 4. Germline V CDR1 and CDR2: MNHNS, SASEGT. The CDR3 sequence: CASRTGGKSPLHF. The CDR3 DNA sequence: TGTGCCAGCAGGACAGGGGGAAAGTCACCCCTCCACTTT.

This clonotype was counted at least ten times. J is TRBJ1-1 and V is TRBV5-6; 11 bases line up with TRBD1. The ends lost 4 bases at V and 11 bases at J; junction bases unmatched: 7. The germline V gene has CDR1 SGHDT and CDR2 YYEEEE. The CDR3 has 13 amino acids. The CDR3 loop reads CASSAGQGDRAFF. DNA for the CDR3: TGTGCCAGCAGCGCGGGACAGGGGGACCGGGCTTTCTTT.

This clonotype was picked up a small number of times. The chain is built from TRBV2 and TRBJ1-6; D gene ambiguous. V shed 0 bases and J shed 7 bases, with 7 bases lying between them. From germline, CDR1 is SNHLY and CDR2 FYNNEI. CDR3 size: 14 residues. CDR3 sequence: CASSEAPKNSPLHF. DNA for the CDR3: TGTGCCAGCAGTGAAGCCCCCAAAAATTCACCCCTCCACTTT.

In this sample, this clonotype turned up many times. The V gene is TRBV2, the J gene TRBJ2-7; 12 bases align to TRBD2. This CDR3 spans 15 amino acids. The V gene's germline CDR1 is SNHLY and CDR2 FYNNEI. J gave up 6 bases and V 6 bases, and 9 bases lay outside the gene matches. The CDR3 is CASRPGLAGLFEQYF. The CDR3 DNA is TGTGCCAGCAGACCCGGACTAGCGGGACTCTTCGAGCAGTACTTC. The full variable domain, with the rest looked up from reference TRBV2 and TRBJ2-7, is EPEVTQTPSHQVTQMGQEVILRCVPISNHLYFYWYRQILGQKVEFLVSFYNNEISEKSEIFDDQFSVERPDGSNFTLKIRSTKLEDSAMYFCASRPGLAGLFEQYFGPGTRLTVT.